The 5 T cell receptor beta chains presented below share a single source sample, sequenced in a study of cytomegalovirus exposure and HLA in healthy donors. The PCR used 60 Vbeta and 13 Jbeta primers. Sequencing used immunoSEQ multiplex PCR; TCRdb keeps in-frame clones, though not all of them. This repertoire shows 95,000 to 130,000 clones, around 81% found once; its top ten account for roughly 3.9%. The sequenced sample was PBMCs. The origin of the receptors is a woman aged 25 to 39 in good health and CMV-seronegative.

The chain joins TRBV5-1 to TRBJ2-1; TRBD2 agrees at 7 bases. Germline values: CDR1 SGHRS, CDR2 YFSETQ. The length of the CDR3 is 14 residues. The junction had 4 bases not matched to a gene; V was cut back by 6 bases and J by 1 base. The CDR3 reads CASTRGSSYNEQFF. The CDR3 region has the DNA TGCGCCAGCACTCGCGGGAGTTCCTACAATGAGCAGTTCTTC.

V is TRBV2 and J is TRBJ2-3; D call uncertain. Trimming took off 7 bases at V and 2 bases at J, with 16 bases between the two ends. The length of the CDR3 is 15 residues. The V gene's germline CDR1 is SNHLY and CDR2 FYNNEI. CDR3 bases: TGTGCCAGCACCCAATCGGCGGCCCACACAGATACGCAGTATTTT. Amino acid sequence: CASTQSAAHTDTQYF.

This clone was recorded only once. V usage is TRBV27 and J usage is TRBJ1-5; 7 bases line up with TRBD1. This CDR3 has 15 amino acids. V was pared by 3 bases and J by 2 bases, with 4 bases of the junction left unmatched. Germline-derived CDR1 and CDR2 are MNHEY and SMNVEV (reference sequence). Here the CDR3 DNA reads TGTGCCAGCAGTTTCGACAGGGATCGCAATCAGCCCCAGCATTTT. This codes for CASSFDRDRNQPQHF.

This clone was detected only a few times. The V call is TRBV6-1, the J call TRBJ1-4; 7 bases align to TRBD1. Germline-derived CDR1 and CDR2 are MNHNS and SASEGT. The CDR3 totals 15 residues. The trim removed 7 bases at V and 8 bases at J, leaving 13 bases unmatched. This CDR3 reads CASTSRTGDQEKLFF. DNA of the CDR3: TGTGCCAGCACGAGTAGAACAGGGGATCAAGAAAAACTGTTTTTT.

This rearrangement joins TRBV5-1 to TRBJ2-7; the D gene is possibly TRBD2 (5 bases). Trimming took off 0 bases at V and 4 bases at J, with 14 bases between the two ends. This CDR3 comprises 15 residues. Germline CDR1 reads SGHRS; CDR2 reads YFSETQ. The CDR3 DNA follows: TGCGCCAGCAGCTTGGCCCCAGGAAGGACTTACGAGCAGTACTTC. This encodes CASSLAPGRTYEQYF.